The next 12 T cell receptor beta chains were all read from a single sample in a study of identical twins' blood T cells. TCRdb called the 5' RACE reads again in MiXCR, with one record for every CDR3 protein. The data contain 400,000 or so distinct CDR3 sequences, roughly 31% of them seen just once; the ten biggest clones take up more than 5.5%. Sequencing was performed on PBMCs. These receptors were obtained from a woman between 18 and 49 years old in good health.

This chain connects TRBV3-1 to TRBJ1-3, with 9 bases aligning to TRBD1. The CDR3 spans 16 residues. Trimming took 4 bases from V and 4 from J; bases not matched to a gene: 8. The germline CDR1 and CDR2 sequences are LGHDT and YNNKEL (reference sequence). CDR3 nucleotides: TGTGCCAGCAGCCCACAGGGGGCTCTACGGGGAAACACCATATATTTT. Protein: CASSPQGALRGNTIYF.

This clonotype was detected a few times. The chain links TRBV11-1 to TRBJ2-2; 9 nucleotides match TRBD2. Germline trimming cut 6 bases from V and 4 bases from J; bases unmatched to any gene: 12. CDR1 SGHAT and CDR2 FQDESV come from the germline V gene (reference sequence). CDR3 length: 17 amino acids. As DNA, the CDR3 is TGTGCCAGCAGTCGGGTGGGGACTAGCCCGGGCACCGGGGAGCTGTTTTTT. This translates into CASSRVGTSPGTGELFF.

V is TRBV12-3 or TRBV12-4 and J is TRBJ1-2, with D unresolved. The CDR3 has 13 amino acids. V was trimmed by 5 bases and J by 8 bases, leaving 15 bases between them. The DNA for the CDR3 is TGTGCCAGCAGTCCAACGGGGAGCAAAGGCTACACCTTC. Protein sequence: CASSPTGSKGYTF.

This clonotype was detected a few times. The chain joins TRBV2 to TRBJ2-1, with 8 nucleotides matching TRBD1. The V gene end was trimmed by 8 bases and the J gene end by 2 bases; junction bases not matched to a gene: 5. Germline V gene sequence: CDR1 SNHLY, CDR2 FYNNEI. This CDR3 has 14 residues. The CDR3 DNA sequence: TGTGCCAGCTGCAGGACAGGGACCTACAATGAGCAGTTCTTC. Translation: CASCRTGTYNEQFF.

V gene TRBV4-3 combines with J gene TRBJ1-3; D is unclear. V was cut by 1 base and J by 3 bases, with 7 bases left in between. Germline assignment: CDR1 LGHNA and CDR2 YSLEER. CDR3 length: 14 residues. The CDR3 spells CASSQVGDGNTIYF. The CDR3 region has the DNA TGCGCCAGCAGCCAAGTTGGAGATGGAAACACCATATATTTT.

This clonotype turned up a few times. The chain is built from TRBV14 and TRBJ2-7; D might be TRBD1 (6 bases). Per germline, CDR1 SGHDN and CDR2 FVKESK. The CDR3 is made up of 13 amino acids. Trimming stripped 2 bases from V and 6 bases from J, with 11 bases between. CDR3 in DNA: TGTGCCAGCAGCCAAATATTACAGGGCGAGCAGTACTTC. This translates into CASSQILQGEQYF.

This clonotype has more than one count but fewer than ten. The rearrangement uses TRBV7-9 and TRBJ1-4; D not certain. V was shortened by 3 bases and J by 8 bases, with 16 bases between the two germline ends. Germline V gene lookup returns CDR1 SEHNR and CDR2 FQNEAQ (reference sequence). The CDR3 length is 15 residues. The CDR3 sequence is CASSLALGREEKLFF. The DNA for the CDR3 is TGTGCCAGCAGCTTGGCCCTCGGGAGAGAAGAAAAACTGTTTTTT.

Comments on this clonotype: This may be a read error, as it is one base from a much larger clone. The V gene is TRBV20-1, the J gene TRBJ2-1; a weak D match, TRBD2 (5 bases). Germline lookup yields CDR1 DFQATT and CDR2 SNEGSKA (reference sequence). The CDR3 is 12 amino acids. The CDR3 DNA is TGCATTGCTCGGACTCCCTACAATGAGCAGTTCTTC. This translates into CIARTPYNEQFF.

As to this clonotype: A junction end diverges from the germline sequence, so it may reflect a read error. The chain couples TRBV11-3 to TRBJ2-7; 7 nucleotides line up with TRBD2. CDR3 length: 14 residues. The germline gives CDR1 SGHNT, CDR2 YENEEA. The CDR3 sequence is CASSSMTSTYEQYF. The CDR3 region has the DNA TGTGCCAGTAGCTCGATGACTAGCACCTACGAGCAGTACTTC.

This clonotype has more than one count but fewer than ten. The chain has TRBV13 and TRBJ1-5, with D unresolved. Germline V gives CDR1 PRHDT, CDR2 FYEKMQ (reference sequence). There are 14 residues in the CDR3. V was shortened by 2 bases and J by 4 bases, with 9 bases between the two germline ends. The CDR3 sequence is CASSLREGNQPQHF. CDR3 sequence (DNA): TGTGCCAGCAGCTTAAGGGAGGGAAATCAGCCCCAGCATTTT.

This clonotype was seen a handful of times. The CDR3 bases are TGCAGTGCTAGACTTACAGCCAACACTGAAGCTTTCTTT. Amino acids: CSARLTANTEAFF. The chain links TRBV20-1 to TRBJ1-1; D is unclear. Per the germline V gene, CDR1 is DFQATT and CDR2 is SNEGSKA (reference sequence). Trimming shortened V by 2 bases and J by 2 bases, and 9 bases separated the two germline ends. CDR3 size: 13 residues.

The chain joins TRBV14 to TRBJ2-1, with TRBD2 as a possible D gene (5 bases). From germline, CDR1 is SGHDN and CDR2 FVKESK. The CDR3 extends over 15 amino acids. V dropped 0 bases and J dropped 11 bases, with 17 bases sitting between them. Written as DNA, the CDR3 is TGTGCCAGCAGCCAAGAACGGGTGATTTCGGGGAAGCAGTTCTTC. It encodes CASSQERVISGKQFF.